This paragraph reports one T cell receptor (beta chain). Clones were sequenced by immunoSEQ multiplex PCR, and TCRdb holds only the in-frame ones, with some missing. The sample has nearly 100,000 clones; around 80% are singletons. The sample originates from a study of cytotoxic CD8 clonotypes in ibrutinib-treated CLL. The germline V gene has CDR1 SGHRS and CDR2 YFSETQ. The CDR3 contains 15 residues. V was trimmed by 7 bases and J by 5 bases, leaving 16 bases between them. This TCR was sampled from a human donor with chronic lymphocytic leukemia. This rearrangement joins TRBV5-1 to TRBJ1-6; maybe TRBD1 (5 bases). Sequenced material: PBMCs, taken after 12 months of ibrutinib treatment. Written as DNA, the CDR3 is TGCGCCAGCCGCGCCCTGGGGACCCATAATTCACCCCTCCACTTT. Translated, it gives CASRALGTHNSPLHF.